These 8 T cell receptor beta chains came from one sample sequenced in a study of neurological immune-mediated disorders. One entry per CDR3 protein results from TCRdb running MiXCR on the 5' RACE reads. The table includes under 85,000 distinct CDR3 sequences, roughly an eighth detected once. The specimen was PBMCs. These receptors all stem from a woman between 45 and 60 years old in good health.

To note about this clonotype: At one end the junction does not follow the germline gene, possibly because of a read error. This chain uses TRBV4-2 with TRBJ2-3; D ambiguous. The length of the CDR3 is 13 residues. Germline V gene data show CDR1 as LGHNA and CDR2 as YNFKEQ. The chain's CDR3 is CANSQLVTDKQYF. Here the CDR3 DNA reads TGTGCCAACAGCCAGCTAGTCACAGATAAGCAGTATTTT.

This clonotype was counted at least ten times. The rearrangement joins TRBV5-1 to TRBJ1-2, with a possible D match to TRBD1 (6 bases). The germline gives CDR1 SGHRS, CDR2 YFSETQ. This CDR3 has 15 amino acids. V was trimmed by 1 base and J by 3 bases, leaving 13 bases between them. The chain's CDR3 is CASSLIPGVDYGYTF. The CDR3 DNA is TGCGCCAGCAGCTTGATACCAGGGGTCGACTATGGCTACACCTTC.

At least ten counts were recorded for this clonotype. The chain employs TRBV7-9 and TRBJ2-3; a weak D match, TRBD1 (5 bases). The CDR3 covers 15 residues. Per germline, CDR1 SEHNR and CDR2 FQNEAQ (reference sequence). Trimming pared 3 bases from V and 3 bases from J, leaving 13 bases between. The CDR3 loop is CASSFQGPGTDTQYF. In DNA form, the CDR3 reads TGTGCCAGCAGCTTCCAGGGCCCGGGTACAGATACGCAGTATTTT.

The table lists this clonotype with many counts. V is TRBV5-1 and J is TRBJ2-6; D gene unclear. The CDR3 length is 14 residues. V shed 7 bases and J shed 0 bases, with 8 bases lying between them. In germline, CDR1 is SGHRS, CDR2 YFSETQ. CDR3 in amino acids: CASRPHSGANVLTF. The CDR3 DNA reads TGCGCCAGCCGCCCCCACTCTGGGGCCAACGTCCTGACTTTC.

This clonotype appeared many times. The V call is TRBV11-2, the J call TRBJ2-2; 7 nucleotides align to TRBD2. The CDR3 runs 17 residues. The V gene end was trimmed by 1 base and the J gene end by 2 bases; junction bases not matched to a gene: 7. In germline, CDR1 is SGHAT, CDR2 FQNNGV. As DNA, the CDR3 is TGTGCCAGCAGCTTAGGGGGAGGGAGGTCAAACACCGGGGAGCTGTTTTTT. Translated: CASSLGGGRSNTGELFF.

This clonotype occurred many times. This chain links TRBV2 with TRBJ1-2; TRBD1 matches at 8 bases. This CDR3 has 16 amino acids. With 4 bases clipped from V and 1 base from J, the junction kept 8 bases outside the gene matches. Germline V gives CDR1 SNHLY, CDR2 FYNNEI. CDR3 region: CASSVARGLDNYGYTF. CDR3 in DNA: TGTGCCAGCAGTGTGGCCAGGGGGCTGGATAACTATGGCTACACCTTC.

V gene TRBV20-1 combines with J gene TRBJ2-3; 10 bases map to TRBD2. The V segment lost 8 bases and the J segment 5 bases; nucleotides outside the gene matches: 10. Germline loops: CDR1 DFQATT, CDR2 SNEGSKA (reference sequence). The CDR3 covers 14 residues. The CDR3 reads CSTTSSGRGDTQYF. The CDR3 nucleotides read TGCAGTACGACTTCTAGCGGGAGAGGAGATACGCAGTATTTT.

V and J are TRBV7-2 and TRBJ2-2; D is perhaps TRBD2 (6 bases). The V and J ends lost 0 bases and 6 bases respectively, with 8 bases between them. The CDR3 totals 14 residues. The germline V gene has CDR1 SGHTA and CDR2 FQGNSA. CDR3 loop: CASSLAGGSGELFF. In nucleotides, the CDR3 is TGTGCCAGCAGCTTAGCAGGAGGGTCCGGGGAGCTGTTTTTT. The variable domain in full, with the rest retrieved from reference TRBV7-2 and TRBJ2-2, is GAGVSQSPSNKVTEKGKDVELRCDPISGHTALYWYRQSLGQGLEFLIYFQGNSAPDKSGLPSDRFSAERTGGSVSTLTIQRTQQEDSAVYLCASSLAGGSGELFFGEGSRLTVL.